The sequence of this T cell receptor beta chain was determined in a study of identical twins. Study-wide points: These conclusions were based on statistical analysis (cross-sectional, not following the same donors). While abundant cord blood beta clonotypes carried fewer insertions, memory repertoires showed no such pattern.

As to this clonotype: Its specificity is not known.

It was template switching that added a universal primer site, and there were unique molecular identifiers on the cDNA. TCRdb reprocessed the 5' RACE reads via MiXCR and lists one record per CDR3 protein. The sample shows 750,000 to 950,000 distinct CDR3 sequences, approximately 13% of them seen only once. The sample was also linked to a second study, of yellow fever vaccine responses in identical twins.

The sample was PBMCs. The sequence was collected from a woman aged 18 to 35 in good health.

In DNA form, the CDR3 reads TGTGCCAGCAGACCCGGCCAGGGCTCCTACGAGCAGTACGTC. Protein: CASRPGQGSYEQYV. The chain uses TRBV6-1 and TRBJ2-7; tentative D call: TRBD1 (5 bases). CDR1 is MNHNS, CDR2 SASEGT, per germline. CDR3 length: 14 amino acids. V was pared by 6 bases and J by 0 bases, with 12 bases between.